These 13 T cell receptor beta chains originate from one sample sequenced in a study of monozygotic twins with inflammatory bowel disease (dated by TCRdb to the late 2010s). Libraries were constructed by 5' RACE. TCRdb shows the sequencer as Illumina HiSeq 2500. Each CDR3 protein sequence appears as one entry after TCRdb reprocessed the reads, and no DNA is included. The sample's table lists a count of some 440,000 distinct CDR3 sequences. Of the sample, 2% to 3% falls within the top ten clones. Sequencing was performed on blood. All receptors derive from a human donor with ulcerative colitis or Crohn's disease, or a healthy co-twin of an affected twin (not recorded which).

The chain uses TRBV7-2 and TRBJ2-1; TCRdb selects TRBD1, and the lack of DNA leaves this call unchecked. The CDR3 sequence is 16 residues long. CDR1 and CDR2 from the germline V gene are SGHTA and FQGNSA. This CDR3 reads CASSLEDSRSYNEQFF.

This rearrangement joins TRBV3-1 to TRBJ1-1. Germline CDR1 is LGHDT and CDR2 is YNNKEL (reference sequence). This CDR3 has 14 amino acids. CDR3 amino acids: CASRQRGGETEAFF. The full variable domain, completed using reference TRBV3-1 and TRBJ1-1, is DTAVSQTPKYLVTQMGNDKSIKCEQNLGHDTMYWYKQDSKKFLKIMFSYNNKELIINETVPNRFSPKSPDKAHLNLHINSLELGDSAVYFCASRQRGGETEAFFGQGTRLTVV.

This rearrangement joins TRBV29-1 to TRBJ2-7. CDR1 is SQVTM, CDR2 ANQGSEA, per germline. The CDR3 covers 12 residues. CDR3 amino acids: CSVKAGTYEQYF.

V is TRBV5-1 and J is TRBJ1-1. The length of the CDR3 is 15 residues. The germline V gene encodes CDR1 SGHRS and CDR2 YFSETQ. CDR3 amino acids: CASSLNGVGDTEAFF. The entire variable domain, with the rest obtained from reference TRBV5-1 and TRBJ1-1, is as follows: KAGVTQTPRYLIKTRGQQVTLSCSPISGHRSVSWYQQTPGQGLQFLFEYFSETQRNKGNFPGRFSGRQFSNSRSEMNVSTLELGDSALYLCASSLNGVGDTEAFFGQGTRLTVV.

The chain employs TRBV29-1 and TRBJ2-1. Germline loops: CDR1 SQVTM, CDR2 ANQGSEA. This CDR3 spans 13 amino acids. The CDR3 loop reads CSVELGSFNEQFF.

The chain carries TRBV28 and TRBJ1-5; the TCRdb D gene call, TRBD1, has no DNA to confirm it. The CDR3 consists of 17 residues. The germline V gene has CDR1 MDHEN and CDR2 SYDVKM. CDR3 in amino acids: CASRVGGTVTRNQPQHF.

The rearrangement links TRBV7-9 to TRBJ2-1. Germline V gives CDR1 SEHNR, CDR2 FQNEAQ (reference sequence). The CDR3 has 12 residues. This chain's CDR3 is CASSLRMGEQFF. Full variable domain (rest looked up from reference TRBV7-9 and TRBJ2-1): DTGVSQNPRHKITKRGQNVTFRCDPISEHNRLYWYRQTLGQGPEFLTYFQNEAQLEKSRLLSDRFSAERPKGSFSTLEIQRTEQGDSAMYLCASSLRMGEQFFGPGTRLTVL.

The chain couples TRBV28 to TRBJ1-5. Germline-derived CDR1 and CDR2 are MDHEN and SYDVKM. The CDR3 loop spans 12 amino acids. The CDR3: CASSLSYQPQHF.

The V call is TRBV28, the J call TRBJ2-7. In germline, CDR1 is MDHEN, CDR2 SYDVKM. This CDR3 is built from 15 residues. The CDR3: CASSPFGLSSYEQYF.

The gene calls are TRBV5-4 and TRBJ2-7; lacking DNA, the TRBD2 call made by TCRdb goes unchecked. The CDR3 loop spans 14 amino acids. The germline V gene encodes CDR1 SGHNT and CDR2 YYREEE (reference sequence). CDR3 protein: CASSAGIDLYEQYF.

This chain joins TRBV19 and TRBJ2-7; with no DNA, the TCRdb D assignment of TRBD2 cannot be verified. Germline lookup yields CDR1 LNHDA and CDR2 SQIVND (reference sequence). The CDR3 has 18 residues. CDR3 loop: CASSIVGPQSPSSYEQYF.

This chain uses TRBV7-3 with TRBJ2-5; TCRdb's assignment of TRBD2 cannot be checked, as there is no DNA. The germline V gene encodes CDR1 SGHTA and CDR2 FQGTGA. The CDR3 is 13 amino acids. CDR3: CASSPSGGRAQYF.

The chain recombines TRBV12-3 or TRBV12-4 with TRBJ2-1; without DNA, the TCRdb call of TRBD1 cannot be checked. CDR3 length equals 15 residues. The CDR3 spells CAIRLTPGSANEQFF.